This T cell receptor (beta chain) was observed in a study of tumor-infiltrating lymphocytes in primary liver carcinoma. A constant-region primer primed TCR beta cDNA synthesis from roughly 520 ng of total RNA. Three nested multiplex PCR rounds of slightly modified ARM-PCR generated TCR beta libraries. Researchers ran the first two PCR rounds for 10 cycles each with TRBV1-TRBV30 forward primers and a C-beta reverse primer. TCRdb reprocessed the multiplex PCR reads with MiXCR, giving one entry per CDR3 protein. The table has 90,000 to 150,000 distinct CDR3 sequences, approximately 71% seen once. This clonotype was detected a few times. What it binds is unknown. CDR1 SNHLY and CDR2 FYNNEI come from the germline V gene. The CDR3 sequence is 12 residues long. Trimming shortened V by 6 bases and J by 3 bases, and 8 bases separated the two germline ends. Study results and caveats: The difference in top-250-clone fraction between tumors and blood was significant, favoring tumors (p = 0.039).

Unsorted bulk tissue of roughly 20-31 mg yielded co-extracted RNA and DNA. V and J are TRBV2 and TRBJ1-2; no clear D gene. This receptor was identified in a woman between 55 and 75 years old with primary liver carcinoma and hepatitis B virus infection. Sequencing was performed on tumor-adjacent normal liver tissue. The CDR3 DNA is TGTGCCAGCAGCGGAAACTACTATGGCTACACCTTC. Encoded protein: CASSGNYYGYTF.